The entry below gives a single T cell receptor beta chain sequence along with its context. The data originate from a study of blood T cell repertoires in COVID-19. Study details: In each case, the material was cDNA or gDNA derived from T cells, B-cell-depleted T cells, or PBMCs.

Germline assignment: CDR1 SQVTM and CDR2 ANQGSEA. The ends were cut back, 3 bases at V and 0 bases at J, with 8 bases in the middle. The CDR3 runs to 13 residues. Per the original methods: The authors estimated nucleated cell counts from reference gene primer amplification. Repertoires were generated with immunoSEQ multiplex PCR, while TCRdb's copy carries only in-frame clones and drops some. V and J calls and clone size are copied from that table; D and trimming were computed from the DNA. The sample has some 100,000 clones; about 82% are singletons. Sequenced material: peripheral blood. This TCR derives from a woman in her 70s with active or convalescent COVID-19. The chain joins TRBV29-1 to TRBJ2-5; D unclear. The CDR3 region is CSVDGQNQETQYF. The CDR3 nucleotides are TGCAGCGTTGATGGGCAGAACCAAGAGACCCAGTACTTC.